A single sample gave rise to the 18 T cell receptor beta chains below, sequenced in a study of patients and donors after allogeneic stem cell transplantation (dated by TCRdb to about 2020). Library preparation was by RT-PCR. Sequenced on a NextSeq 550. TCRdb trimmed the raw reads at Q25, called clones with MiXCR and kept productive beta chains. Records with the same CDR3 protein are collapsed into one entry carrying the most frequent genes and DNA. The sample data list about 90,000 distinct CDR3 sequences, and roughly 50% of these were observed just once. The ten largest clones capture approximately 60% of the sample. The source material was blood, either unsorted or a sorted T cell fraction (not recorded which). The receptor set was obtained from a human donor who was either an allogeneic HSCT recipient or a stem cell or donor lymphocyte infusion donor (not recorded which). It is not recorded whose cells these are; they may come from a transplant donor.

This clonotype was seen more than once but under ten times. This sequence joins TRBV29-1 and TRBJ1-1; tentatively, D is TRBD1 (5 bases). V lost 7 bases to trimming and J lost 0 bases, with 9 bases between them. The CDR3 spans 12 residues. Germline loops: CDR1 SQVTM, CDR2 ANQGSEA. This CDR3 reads CSARQLNTEAFF. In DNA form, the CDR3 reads TGCAGCGCCCGACAGTTGAACACTGAAGCTTTCTTT.

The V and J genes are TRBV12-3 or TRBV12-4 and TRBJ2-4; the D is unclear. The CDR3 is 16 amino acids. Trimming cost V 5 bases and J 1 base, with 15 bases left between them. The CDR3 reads CASSQRTIGAKNIQYF. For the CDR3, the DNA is TGTGCCAGCAGTCAAAGGACCATCGGTGCCAAAAACATTCAGTACTTC.

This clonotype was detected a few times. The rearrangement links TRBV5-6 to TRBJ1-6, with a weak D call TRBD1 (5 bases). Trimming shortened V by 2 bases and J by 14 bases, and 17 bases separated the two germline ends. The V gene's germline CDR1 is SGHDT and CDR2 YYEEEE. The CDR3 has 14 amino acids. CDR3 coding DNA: TGTGCCAGCAGCTTTGCCCAGGGAGTAGCCACCCTCCACTTT. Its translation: CASSFAQGVATLHF.

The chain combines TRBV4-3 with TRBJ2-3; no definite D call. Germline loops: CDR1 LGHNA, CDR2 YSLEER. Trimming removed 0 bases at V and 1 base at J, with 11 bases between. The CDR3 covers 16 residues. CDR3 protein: CASSQDVIGRTDTQYF. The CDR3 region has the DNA TGCGCCAGCAGCCAAGATGTAATCGGGCGCACAGATACGCAGTATTTT.

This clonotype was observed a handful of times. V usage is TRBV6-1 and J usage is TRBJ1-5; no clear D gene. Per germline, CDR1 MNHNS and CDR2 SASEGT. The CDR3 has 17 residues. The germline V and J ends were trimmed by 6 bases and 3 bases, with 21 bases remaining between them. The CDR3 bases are TGTGCCAGCAGCCCGCCCCCGAGAAATATTGCCAATCAGCCCCAGCATTTT. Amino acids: CASSPPPRNIANQPQHF.

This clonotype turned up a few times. The DNA of the CDR3 is TGTGCCAGCAAACGTCAGGGGGCAAATCAGCCCCAGCATTTT. Amino acids: CASKRQGANQPQHF. The V and J genes are TRBV12-3 or TRBV12-4 and TRBJ1-5; 8 nucleotides match TRBD1. The CDR3 is made up of 14 amino acids. V dropped 7 bases and J dropped 4; count of bases not matched to a gene: 6.

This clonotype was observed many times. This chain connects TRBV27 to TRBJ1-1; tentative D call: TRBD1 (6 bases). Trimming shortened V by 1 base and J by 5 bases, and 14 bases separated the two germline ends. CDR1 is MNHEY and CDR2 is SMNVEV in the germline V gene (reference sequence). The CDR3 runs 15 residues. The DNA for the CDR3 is TGTGCCAGCAGTTTATTAGGGGGGTGGGAGACTGAAGCTTTCTTT. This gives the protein CASSLLGGWETEAFF.

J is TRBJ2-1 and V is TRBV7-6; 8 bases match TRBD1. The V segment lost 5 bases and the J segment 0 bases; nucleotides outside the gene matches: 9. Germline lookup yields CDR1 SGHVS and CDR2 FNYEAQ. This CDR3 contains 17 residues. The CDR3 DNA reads TGTGCCAGCAGCACCAGATACAGGGGGAGCTCCTACAATGAGCAGTTCTTC. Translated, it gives CASSTRYRGSSYNEQFF.

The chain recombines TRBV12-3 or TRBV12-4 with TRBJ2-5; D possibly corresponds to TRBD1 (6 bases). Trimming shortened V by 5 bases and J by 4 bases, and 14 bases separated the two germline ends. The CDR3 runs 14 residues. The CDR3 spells CASSNGQIPETQYF. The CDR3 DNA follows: TGTGCCAGCAGTAACGGACAGATTCCAGAGACCCAGTACTTC.

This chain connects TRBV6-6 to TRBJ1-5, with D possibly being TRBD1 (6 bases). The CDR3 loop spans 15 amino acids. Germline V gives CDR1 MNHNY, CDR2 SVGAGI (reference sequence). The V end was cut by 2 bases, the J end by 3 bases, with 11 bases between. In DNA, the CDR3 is TGTGCCAGCAGTTACCGGACAGCCCTCAATCAGCCCCAGCATTTT. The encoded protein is CASSYRTALNQPQHF.

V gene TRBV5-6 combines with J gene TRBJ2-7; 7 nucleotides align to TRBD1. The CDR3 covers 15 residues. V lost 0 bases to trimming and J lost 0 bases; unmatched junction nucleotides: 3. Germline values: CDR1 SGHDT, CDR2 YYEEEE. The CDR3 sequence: CASSLGQGTSYEQYF. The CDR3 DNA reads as TGTGCCAGCAGCTTGGGACAGGGCACCTCCTACGAGCAGTACTTC.

CDR3 nucleotide sequence: TGTGCCAGCAGCGTTTCTACGACCACCAACTACGAGCAGTACTTC. This translates into CASSVSTTTNYEQYF. The J gene is TRBJ2-7, the V gene TRBV9; D unresolved. Germline CDR1 is SGDLS and CDR2 is YYNGEE. The CDR3 contains 15 residues. With 2 bases removed from V and 3 bases from J, the gap between germline ends came to 15 bases.

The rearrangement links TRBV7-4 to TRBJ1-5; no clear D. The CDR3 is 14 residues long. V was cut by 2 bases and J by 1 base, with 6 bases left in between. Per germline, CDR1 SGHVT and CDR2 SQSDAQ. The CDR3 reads CASSLSPSNQPQHF. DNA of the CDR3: TGTGCCAGCAGCTTAAGCCCGAGCAATCAGCCCCAGCATTTT.

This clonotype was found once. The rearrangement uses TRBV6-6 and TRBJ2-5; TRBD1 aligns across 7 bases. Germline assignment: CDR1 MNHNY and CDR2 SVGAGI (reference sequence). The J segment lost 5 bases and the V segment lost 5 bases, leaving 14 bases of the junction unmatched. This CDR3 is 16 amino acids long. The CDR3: CASSKIIQTGLETQYF. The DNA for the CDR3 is TGTGCCAGCAGTAAGATAATTCAGACAGGGCTCGAGACCCAGTACTTC.

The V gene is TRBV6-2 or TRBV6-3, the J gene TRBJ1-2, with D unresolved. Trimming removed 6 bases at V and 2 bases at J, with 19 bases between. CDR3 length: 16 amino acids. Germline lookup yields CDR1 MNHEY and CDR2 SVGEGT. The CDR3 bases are TGTGCCAGCAGACCGGCAGTTCATGGACGGAACTATGGCTACACCTTC. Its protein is CASRPAVHGRNYGYTF.

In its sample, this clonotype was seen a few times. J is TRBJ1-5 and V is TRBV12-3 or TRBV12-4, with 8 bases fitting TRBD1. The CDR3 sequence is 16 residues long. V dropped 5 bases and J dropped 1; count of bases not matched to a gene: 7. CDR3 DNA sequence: TGTGCCAGCAGTCCCGCGGGGGACAGGAGCAATCAGCCCCAGCATTTT. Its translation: CASSPAGDRSNQPQHF.

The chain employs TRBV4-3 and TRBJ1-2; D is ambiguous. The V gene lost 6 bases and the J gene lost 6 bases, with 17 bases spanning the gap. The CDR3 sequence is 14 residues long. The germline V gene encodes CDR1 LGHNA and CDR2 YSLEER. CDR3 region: CASSRPGLTDGYTF. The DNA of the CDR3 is TGCGCCAGCAGTCGACCCGGACTTACGGATGGCTACACCTTC.

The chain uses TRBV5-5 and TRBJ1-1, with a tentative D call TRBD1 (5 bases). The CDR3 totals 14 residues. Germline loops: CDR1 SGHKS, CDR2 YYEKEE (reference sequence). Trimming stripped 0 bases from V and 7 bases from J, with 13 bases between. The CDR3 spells CASSLEGYRSEAFF. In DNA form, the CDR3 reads TGTGCCAGCAGCTTGGAGGGGTACAGGAGTGAAGCTTTCTTT.